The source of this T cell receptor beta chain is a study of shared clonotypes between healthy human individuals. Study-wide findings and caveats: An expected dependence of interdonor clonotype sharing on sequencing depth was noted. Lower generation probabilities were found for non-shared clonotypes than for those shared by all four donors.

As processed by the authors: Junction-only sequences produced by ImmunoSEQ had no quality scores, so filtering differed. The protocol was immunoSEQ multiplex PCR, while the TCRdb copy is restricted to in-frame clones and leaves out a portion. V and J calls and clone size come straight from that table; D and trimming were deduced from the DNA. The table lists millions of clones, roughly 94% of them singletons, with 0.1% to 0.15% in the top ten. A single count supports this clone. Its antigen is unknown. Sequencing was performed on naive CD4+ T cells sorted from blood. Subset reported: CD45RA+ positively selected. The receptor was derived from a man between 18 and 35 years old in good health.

The CDR3 nucleotides are TGTGCCAGCAGTCCCAGCAAAGAGACCCAGTACTTC. Protein: CASSPSKETQYF. V usage is TRBV28 and J usage is TRBJ2-5; D is unresolved. From germline, CDR1 is MDHEN and CDR2 SYDVKM. Trimming stripped 5 bases from V and 3 bases from J, with 7 bases between. This CDR3 is 12 amino acids long.